This T cell receptor (beta chain) derives from a study of OX40 agonist ivuxolimab in advanced cancers. Study in general: Partial responses occurred in Three dose-escalation patients, one with hepatocellular carcinoma and two with cutaneous melanoma. Study outcomes and limitations: CD8+ T cells were the subset that, on average, had more expanded clones than CD4+. At doses 0.1 to 3.0 mg/kg, CD4+ and CD8+ clones expanded.

Patients were excluded for autoimmune disease history or systemic immunosuppression. Details on this clone: Its antigen is unknown.

CDR3 length: 15 residues. With 3 bases removed from V and 2 bases from J, the gap between germline ends came to 10 bases. Germline CDR1 SGHTA, CDR2 FQGNSA. Here immunoSEQ multiplex PCR was the method, and the copy in TCRdb shows in-frame clones only, minus some. The sample has some 70,000 clones; approximately 90% are singletons. The clonotype was recovered from an adult with an advanced solid tumor such as melanoma, head and neck, liver or kidney cancer. The chain employs TRBV7-2 and TRBJ2-2, with D tentatively TRBD1 (6 bases). The sequences come from CD4+ or CD8+ T cells sorted from blood, collected in a trial of the OX40 agonist ivuxolimab. The CDR3 DNA reads as TGTGCCAGCAGCTTCCTGGGACAAAACACCGGGGAGCTGTTTTTT. Protein product: CASSFLGQNTGELFF.